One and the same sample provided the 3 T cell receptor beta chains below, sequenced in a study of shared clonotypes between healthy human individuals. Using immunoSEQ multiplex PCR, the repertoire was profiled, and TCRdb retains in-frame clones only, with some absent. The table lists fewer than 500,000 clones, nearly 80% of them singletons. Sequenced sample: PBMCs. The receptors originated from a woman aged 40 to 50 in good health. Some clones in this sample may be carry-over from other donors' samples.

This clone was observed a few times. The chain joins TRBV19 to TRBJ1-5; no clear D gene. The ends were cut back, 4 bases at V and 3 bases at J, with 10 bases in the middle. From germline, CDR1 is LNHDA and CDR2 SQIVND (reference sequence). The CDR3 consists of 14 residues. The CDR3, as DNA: TGTGCCAGTAGTAACCAAGGGCTCAATCAGCCCCAGCATTTT. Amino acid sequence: CASSNQGLNQPQHF.

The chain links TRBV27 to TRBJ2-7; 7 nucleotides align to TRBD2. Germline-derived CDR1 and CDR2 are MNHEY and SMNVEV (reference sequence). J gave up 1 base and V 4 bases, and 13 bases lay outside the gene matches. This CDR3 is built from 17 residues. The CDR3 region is CASSSIPSGTRSYEQYF. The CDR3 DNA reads TGTGCCAGCAGTTCCATCCCTAGCGGCACAAGATCCTACGAGCAGTACTTC.

The CDR3 region is CASSQDTLRQETQYF. Written as DNA, the CDR3 is TGTGCCAGCAGCCAAGACACGTTGAGGCAAGAGACCCAGTACTTC. The chain recombines TRBV5-6 with TRBJ2-5; D remains unclear. The V gene's germline CDR1 is SGHDT and CDR2 YYEEEE. There are 15 residues in the CDR3. Trimming left V 4 bases short and J 2 bases short, with 15 bases between.